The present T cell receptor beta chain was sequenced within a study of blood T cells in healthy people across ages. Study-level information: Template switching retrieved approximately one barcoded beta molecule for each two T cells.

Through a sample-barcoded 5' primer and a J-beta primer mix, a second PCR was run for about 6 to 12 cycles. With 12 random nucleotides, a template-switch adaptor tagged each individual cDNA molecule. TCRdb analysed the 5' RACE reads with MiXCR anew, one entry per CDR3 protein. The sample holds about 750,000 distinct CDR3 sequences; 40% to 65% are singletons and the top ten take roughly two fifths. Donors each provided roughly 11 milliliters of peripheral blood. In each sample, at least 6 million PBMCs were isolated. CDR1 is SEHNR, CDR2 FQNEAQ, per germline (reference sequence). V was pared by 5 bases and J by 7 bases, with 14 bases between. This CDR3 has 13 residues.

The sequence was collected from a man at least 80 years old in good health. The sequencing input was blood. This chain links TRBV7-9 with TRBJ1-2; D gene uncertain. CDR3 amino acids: CASSAVFGPGYTF. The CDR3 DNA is TGTGCCAGCAGCGCAGTTTTTGGGCCTGGCTACACCTTC. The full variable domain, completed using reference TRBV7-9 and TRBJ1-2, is DTGVSQNPRHKITKRGQNVTFRCDPISEHNRLYWYRQTLGQGPEFLTYFQNEAQLEKSRLLSDRFSAERPKGSFSTLEIQRTEQGDSAMYLCASSAVFGPGYTFGSGTRLTVV.